A selection of T cell receptor beta chains follows, all from one sample in a study of shared T cell receptors in the human thymus. TCRdb's table, derived via immunoSEQ multiplex PCR, lists solely in-frame clones and lacks some. Here the sample spans hundreds of thousands of clones, more than 75% being singletons. These same records also appear under a second study, on human thymus T cells.

The sequenced material came from thymocytes. All receptors derive from a boy in the first two years of life with a congenital heart defect. Both conserved end residues are part of each CDR3. Fields, in order: clone size, D gene, J gene, V gene, CDR3 DNA, CDR3 protein. D genes are given only for firm matches. Size is omitted from some rows. Given values are once, few, many or a class for expanded clones.

.	.	TRBJ1-1	TRBV9	TGTGCCAGCAGCTCCCTGCGGGGTGAAGCTTTCTTT	CASSSLRGEAFF
.	.	TRBJ2-3	TRBV9	TGTGCCAGCAGCGTAGGGAGTATAACCACAGATACGCAGTATTTT	CASSVGSITTDTQYF
.	TRBD1	TRBJ2-7	TRBV29-1	TGCAGCGTGTCCGGGACAGGGTCCTACGAGCAGTACTTC	CSVSGTGSYEQYF
.	.	TRBJ2-7	TRBV4-3	TGCGCCAGCAGCCAAGATCGCGACTACGAGCAGTACTTC	CASSQDRDYEQYF
.	TRBD2	TRBJ2-5	TRBV4-3	TGCGCCAGCAGCCAGGGACTAGCGGAAGAGACCCAGTACTTC	CASSQGLAEETQYF
.	.	TRBJ2-3	TRBV7-9	TGTGCCAGCAGCTTAGTGGTGGAGAGCACAGATACGCAGTATTTT	CASSLVVESTDTQYF
.	TRBD2	TRBJ2-2	TRBV19	TGTGCCAGTAAAAGAGGCTCGGGAGGGCCTGAAACCGGGGAGCTGTTTTTT	CASKRGSGGPETGELFF
.	.	TRBJ2-7	TRBV25-1	TGTGCCAGCAGTGAACCAGGGGGGTTCTACGAGCAGTACTTC	CASSEPGGFYEQYF
few	TRBD1	TRBJ2-7	TRBV9	TGTGCCAGCAGCGTAGTGGCGACAGGGCCCGAGCAGTACTTC	CASSVVATGPEQYF
.	TRBD2	TRBJ2-1	TRBV7-3	TGTGCCAGCAGCTTAAGCCCCCGGGACACCGAGCCGAGGACTAGCGGGAGGATCAATGAGCAGTTCTTC	CASSLSPRDTEPRTSGRINEQFF
.	TRBD2	TRBJ2-7	TRBV7-2	TGTGCCAGCAGCTTAGAGTCTAGCGGGAGTTCCCCCGAGCAGTACTTC	CASSLESSGSSPEQYF
.	TRBD1	TRBJ2-6	TRBV28	TGTGCCAGCAGTCCAAAGGGGGACAGGTACTCTGGGGCCAACGTCCTGACTTTC	CASSPKGDRYSGANVLTF
.	TRBD2	TRBJ2-3	TRBV7-2	TGTGCCAGCAGTCTCAGGGCTAGCGGGACCCCTAGCACAGATACGCAGTATTTT	CASSLRASGTPSTDTQYF
.	TRBD1	TRBJ2-7	TRBV6-1	TGTGCCAGCAGTGAATGGTACAGGGGGGAGCAGTACTTC	CASSEWYRGEQYF
.	TRBD2	TRBJ2-3	TRBV5-1	TGCGCCAGCAGCCACGTACTAGCGGGGGACACAGATACGCAGTATTTT	CASSHVLAGDTDTQYF
.	.	TRBJ2-2	TRBV9	TGTGCCAGCAGCGTAGGATTAGCGGTCAACACCGGGGAGCTGTTTTTT	CASSVGLAVNTGELFF
.	TRBD1	TRBJ1-1	TRBV7-2	TGTGCCAGCAGCTTTACAGGGGGCGCAGTGGACACTGAAGCTTTCTTT	CASSFTGGAVDTEAFF
.	TRBD1	TRBJ2-7	TRBV15	TGTGCCACCAGCAGAGATCACGAGCAGGGGGCAGGAGTCTACGAGCAGTACTTC	CATSRDHEQGAGVYEQYF
.	TRBD2	TRBJ2-3	TRBV5-4	TGTGCCAGCTCGTGGGAACTAGCGGGAGAGGATACGCAGTATTTT	CASSWELAGEDTQYF
.	TRBD2	TRBJ2-3	TRBV4-3	TGCGCCAGCAGCCAAGATCATCCCTTAGCGGGGGCAGATACGCAGTATTTT	CASSQDHPLAGADTQYF
.	.	TRBJ1-1	TRBV6-6	TGTGCCAGCAGTTACTCGATTAGGGGGAAGAACACTGAAGCTTTCTTT	CASSYSIRGKNTEAFF
.	TRBD2	TRBJ2-7	TRBV7-2	TGTGCCAGCAGCGCTTCCGGGACTAGCGGTCCCGAGTACTTC	CASSASGTSGPEYF
once	TRBD2	TRBJ2-2	TRBV27	TGTGCCAGCAGGAGACTAGCGGGAGGGAGGAGGACCGGGGAGCTGTTTTTT	CASRRLAGGRRTGELFF
.	.	TRBJ2-7	TRBV15	TGTGCCACCAGCAGACTAGCGTTCTCCTACGAGCAGTACTTC	CATSRLAFSYEQYF
few	TRBD1	TRBJ1-3	TRBV18	TGTGCCAGCTCACGGAATTCGACAGGGTTCGGAAACACCATATATTTT	CASSRNSTGFGNTIYF
once	TRBD2	TRBJ2-1	TRBV10-3	TGTGCCATCAGTTCACTAGCGGGAGCTGTGGGCAATGAGCAGTTCTTC	CAISSLAGAVGNEQFF
.	TRBD2	TRBJ2-1	TRBV25-1	TGTGCCAGCAGTGAATATTTGCGGGAGCGGCACAATGAGCAGTTCTTC	CASSEYLRERHNEQFF
.	TRBD1	TRBJ2-1	TRBV7-9	TGTGCCAGCAGCTTAAATCGGGACAGCGAGAACAATGAGCAGTTCTTC	CASSLNRDSENNEQFF
few	TRBD2	TRBJ2-7	TRBV5-4	TGTGCCAGCAGCTTGGACCCTGGGGGCCTAGCGGGGGAGCAGTACTTC	CASSLDPGGLAGEQYF
.	.	TRBJ2-1	TRBV5-6	TGTGCCAGCAGCTCCTTCGGACTGAGTCCCTACAATGAGCAGTTCTTC	CASSSFGLSPYNEQFF
.	TRBD2	TRBJ2-5	TRBV10-1	TGCGCCACCGCTAAACCTAGCGGGAGTGTGGAGACCCAGTACTTC	CATAKPSGSVETQYF
.	TRBD2	TRBJ2-1	TRBV7-2	TGTGCCAGCAGCTTTCCCCGACTAGCGGGAGGATTGTCTAATGAGCAGTTCTTC	CASSFPRLAGGLSNEQFF
once	.	TRBJ2-1	TRBV18	TGTGCCAGCTGGGGAGGAGGGACCTACAATGAGCAGTTCTTC	CASWGGGTYNEQFF
.	.	TRBJ2-2	TRBV7-8	TGTGCCAGCAGCTCGCCCCGACTAGTAGCGGCCGGGGAGCTGTTTTTT	CASSSPRLVAAGELFF
.	.	TRBJ1-2	TRBV19	TGTGCCAGTAGTATAGAGGGGGCCCCCGGGACATACTATGGCTACACCTTC	CASSIEGAPGTYYGYTF
.	TRBD2	TRBJ2-2	TRBV6-6	TGTGCCAGCAGTTACTCGGGTCGGGAGGACACCGGGGAGCTGTTTTTT	CASSYSGREDTGELFF
.	TRBD2	TRBJ2-1	TRBV29-1	TGCAGCGTTGAACCCCCCCCCACTAGCGGGTCCTCCTACAATGAGCAGTTCTTC	CSVEPPPTSGSSYNEQFF
.	.	TRBJ1-2	TRBV29-1	TGCAGCGTTGAGAGGGGGTCAGGGAGAGGCTATGGCTACACCTTC	CSVERGSGRGYGYTF
once	TRBD2	TRBJ2-7	TRBV7-9	TGTGCCAGCAGCGTTACCGGGACTAGCGGTACCACTGAACTCTACGAGCAGTACTTC	CASSVTGTSGTTELYEQYF
.	.	TRBJ2-3	TRBV4-3	TGCGCCAGCAGCCAAGAACGGGTAGGACTTCTGAGCACAGATACGCAGTATTTT	CASSQERVGLLSTDTQYF
.	.	TRBJ2-3	TRBV10-2	TGCGCCAGCAGTGAAAAGCGGTCGACCGATACGCAGTATTTT	CASSEKRSTDTQYF
.	.	TRBJ2-5	TRBV6-1	TGTGCCAGCAGTGAACACCCAAAGTTGACTAGTCGGGAGACCCAGTACTTC	CASSEHPKLTSRETQYF
.	TRBD2	TRBJ2-5	TRBV13	TGTGCCAGCAGCTCCGGACTAGCTGAAGAGACCCAGTACTTC	CASSSGLAEETQYF